This TCR beta chain was sequenced during a study of blood T cell repertoires in COVID-19. As for the study in general: T cells, B-cell-depleted T cells, or PBMCs supplied cDNA or gDNA.

Unmatched junction bases numbered 4, after V lost 2 bases and J lost 6 bases. CDR3 length: 15 amino acids. The germline V gene has CDR1 MNHNS and CDR2 SASEGT. This table comes from immunoSEQ multiplex PCR, and its TCRdb copy is limited to in-frame clones, with some not included. This table has roughly 280,000 clones, 75% to 90% appearing once. The chain has TRBV6-1 and TRBJ1-4, with TRBD1 matching 9 bases. Material: peripheral blood. This sequence originates from a man in his fifties with acute or convalescent COVID-19. As DNA, the CDR3 is TGTGCCAGCAGTGAACCGGGACAGGGAGATGAAAAACTGTTTTTT. Translating gives CASSEPGQGDEKLFF.